These T cell receptor beta chains were read from a single sample in a study of shared clonotypes between healthy human individuals. TCRdb's table, derived via immunoSEQ multiplex PCR, lists solely in-frame clones and lacks some. The sample holds under 600,000 clones; more than 95% are singletons and the top ten take about 0.059%. The specimen was naive CD4+ T cells sorted from blood. These receptors all stem from a woman younger than 45 in good health. The CDR3 runs from the conserved cysteine through the conserved F or W. Fields, in order: CDR3 protein, CDR3 DNA, D gene, V gene, J gene, clone size. A D gene is named only where the DNA matches it firmly. Size values are once, few and many counts, or a class for expanded clones, and some rows have none.

CASSEPSASNQPQHF	TGTGCCAGCAGTGAGCCCAGCGCTAGCAATCAGCCCCAGCATTTT	-	TRBV6-1	TRBJ1-5	-
CASSAPGASSGNTIYF	TGTGCCAGCAGCGCTCCAGGGGCCTCCTCTGGAAACACCATATATTTT	-	TRBV9	TRBJ1-3	-
CASGPSVHKGSTDTQYF	TGTGCTAGTGGCCCCTCGGTCCATAAGGGCTCCACAGATACGCAGTATTTT	-	TRBV12-5	TRBJ2-3	-
CASRRTGGNTGELFF	TGTGCCAGCAGACGGACAGGGGGCAACACCGGGGAGCTGTTTTTT	TRBD1	TRBV27	TRBJ2-2	-
CASSFSGQPQHF	TGTGCCAGCAGCTTCTCTGGCCAGCCCCAGCATTTT	-	TRBV11-2	TRBJ1-5	-
CASKTPLSYEQYF	TGTGCCAGTAAAACCCCCCTTAGCTACGAGCAGTACTTC	-	TRBV28	TRBJ2-7	-
CAIGTSSTYEQYF	TGTGCCATCGGGACTAGCTCCACATACGAGCAGTACTTC	TRBD2	TRBV28	TRBJ2-7	-
CATSRDFGGSAGELFF	TGTGCCACCAGCAGAGACTTTGGCGGGAGTGCCGGGGAGCTGTTTTTT	TRBD2	TRBV15	TRBJ2-2	-
CASSSPEETGELFF	TGTGCCAGCAGCTCCCCGGAGGAGACCGGGGAGCTGTTTTTT	-	TRBV11-3	TRBJ2-2	-
CAISGGGVTEAFF	TGTGCCATCAGTGGGGGGGGTGTCACTGAAGCTTTCTTT	-	TRBV10-3	TRBJ1-1	-
CASRPLLSPIYNEQFF	TGTGCCAGCAGGCCACTTCTAAGTCCGATCTACAATGAGCAGTTCTTC	-	TRBV28	TRBJ2-1	-
CASSRTVRGYTF	TGTGCCAGCAGCCGGACAGTACGTGGCTACACCTTC	-	TRBV28	TRBJ1-2	-
CASSRGTGELFF	TGTGCCAGCAGCCGGGGGACCGGGGAGCTGTTTTTT	-	TRBV7-3	TRBJ2-2	-
CASRSDLGPRGQPQHF	TGTGCAAGTCGCTCTGACTTAGGGCCGCGGGGGCAGCCCCAGCATTTT	-	TRBV12-2	TRBJ1-5	-
CASSRTISYEQYF	TGTGCCAGCAGCAGGACTATATCCTACGAGCAGTACTTC	-	TRBV7-2	TRBJ2-7	once
CASSRRDESYNEQFF	TGTGCCAGCAGCCGAAGGGACGAATCCTACAATGAGCAGTTCTTC	-	TRBV9	TRBJ2-1	-
CASSLGGTGDPLRQPQHF	TGTGCCAGCAGCCTAGGGGGGACAGGGGACCCACTCCGTCAGCCCCAGCATTTT	TRBD1	TRBV7-2	TRBJ1-5	once
CASSFRGDSSYEQYF	TGTGCCAGCAGCTTTCGGGGGGACAGCTCCTACGAGCAGTACTTC	-	TRBV11-2	TRBJ2-7	-
CASSLTVGAGEQFF	TGCGCCAGCAGCTTGACGGTAGGGGCCGGTGAGCAGTTCTTC	-	TRBV5-1	TRBJ2-1	-
CASNQGDTEAFF	TGTGCCAGCAACCAAGGGGACACTGAAGCTTTCTTT	-	TRBV2	TRBJ1-1	-
CASIGLAEREYNEQFF	TGTGCCAGCATTGGACTAGCGGAGCGGGAATACAATGAGCAGTTCTTC	TRBD2	TRBV5-6	TRBJ2-1	-
CATSQGQENQPQHF	TGTGCCACCAGCCAGGGACAGGAGAATCAGCCCCAGCATTTT	TRBD1	TRBV15	TRBJ1-5	-
CASYHSGRADEQYF	TGCGCCAGTTACCACAGCGGGAGGGCCGACGAGCAGTACTTC	TRBD2	TRBV5-1	TRBJ2-7	-
CASSLGGLREKRTDTQYF	TGTGCCAGCAGCTTAGGGGGTTTGCGGGAGAAGCGCACAGATACGCAGTATTTT	TRBD2	TRBV7-9	TRBJ2-3	-
CASSRGVLYEAFF	TGTGCCAGCAGCCGCGGTGTACTTTATGAAGCTTTCTTT	-	TRBV5-5	TRBJ1-1	-
CASSVRSGKSSEQYF	TGTGCCAGCAGCGTAAGGTCAGGGAAGTCGAGCGAGCAGTACTTC	-	TRBV9	TRBJ2-7	-
CASSLTGVETQYF	TGTGCCAGCAGTCTGACAGGAGTGGAGACCCAGTACTTC	-	TRBV25-1	TRBJ2-5	-
CASSHRVTEAFF	TGTGCCAGCAGCCACAGGGTCACTGAAGCTTTCTTT	-	TRBV5-6	TRBJ1-1	-
CASSESGGGYNEQFF	TGCGCCAGCAGTGAGTCGGGGGGGGGCTACAATGAGCAGTTCTTC	TRBD2	TRBV10-1	TRBJ2-1	-
CASSLGESYEQYF	TGTGCCAGCAGTTTGGGGGAGTCCTACGAGCAGTACTTC	-	TRBV28	TRBJ2-7	-
CASSEVPRPLPGELFF	TGTGCCAGCAGTGAAGTTCCTCGTCCCCTCCCCGGGGAGCTGTTTTTT	-	TRBV2	TRBJ2-2	-
CASSDVRRELNNEQFF	TGTGCCAGCAGTGACGTTCGCAGGGAGCTCAACAATGAGCAGTTCTTC	-	TRBV6-4	TRBJ2-1	-
CASSSLPAGATQETQYF	TGTGCCAGCAGCTCCCTCCCAGCGGGCGCTACACAAGAGACCCAGTACTTC	-	TRBV7-6	TRBJ2-5	-
CASSLDGAPKTQYF	TGCGCCAGCAGCTTGGACGGGGCCCCCAAAACCCAGTACTTC	-	TRBV5-1	TRBJ2-5	once
CASSPRGKGPLVTDTQYF	TGTGCCAGCTCACCACGGGGGAAGGGGCCGCTCGTCACAGATACGCAGTATTTT	-	TRBV18	TRBJ2-3	-
CASVRERYGNTIYF	TGTGCCAGCGTCAGGGAACGGTACGGAAACACCATATATTTT	-	TRBV6-6	TRBJ1-3	-
CASSRLAQRYGTGELFF	TGCGCCAGCAGCCGCCTAGCGCAGAGGTACGGCACCGGGGAGCTGTTTTTT	-	TRBV4-1	TRBJ2-2	once
CASSPPFPTDTQYF	TGTGCCAGCTCACCACCGTTTCCGACAGATACGCAGTATTTT	-	TRBV18	TRBJ2-3	-
CASSPPGRGYAGSGANVLTF	TGCGCCAGCAGCCCCCCAGGAAGGGGTTACGCGGGCTCTGGGGCCAACGTCCTGACTTTC	-	TRBV4-1	TRBJ2-6	-
CASSPEGKGLKYGYTF	TGTGCCAGCAGCCCCGAAGGGAAGGGGCTTAAGTATGGCTACACCTTC	-	TRBV9	TRBJ1-2	-